These T cell receptor beta chains were read from a single sample in a study of cytomegalovirus exposure and HLA in healthy donors. TCRdb's table, derived via immunoSEQ multiplex PCR, lists solely in-frame clones and lacks some. The sample has some 140,000 clones; approximately 89% are singletons. The specimen sequenced was PBMCs. These receptors came from a young woman in good health and CMV-seropositive. The conserved cysteine and the conserved F or W are not part of the CDR3 here.

CDR3aa: ASSPQGAYGGNTIY; j_gene: TRBJ1-3; v_gene: TRBV7-6
CDR3aa: ASGSSGGAETQY; j_gene: TRBJ2-5; v_gene: TRBV12-5
CDR3aa: ASSLLSGGVIAKNIQY; j_gene: TRBJ2-4; v_gene: TRBV28
CDR3aa: ASSLAPGTATLTDTQY; j_gene: TRBJ2-3; v_gene: TRBV7-6
CDR3aa: ASSFSVTDTQY; j_gene: TRBJ2-3; v_gene: TRBV7-8
CDR3aa: ASSPRIWGGRTEAF; j_gene: TRBJ1-1; v_gene: TRBV11-2
CDR3aa: ASSLSPGTSEY; j_gene: TRBJ2-5; v_gene: TRBV27
CDR3aa: AAGREGTYEQY; j_gene: TRBJ2-7; v_gene: TRBV6-5
CDR3aa: ASRVTGSETQY; j_gene: TRBJ2-5; v_gene: TRBV2
CDR3aa: ASSPGRGSSGNTIY; j_gene: TRBJ1-3; v_gene: TRBV5-4
CDR3aa: ASSVSGAGGGDTQY; j_gene: TRBJ2-3; v_gene: TRBV9
CDR3aa: ASSLETGATEAF; j_gene: TRBJ1-1; v_gene: TRBV2
CDR3aa: ASSGPGQGAGELF; j_gene: TRBJ2-2; v_gene: TRBV5-1
CDR3aa: ASTYRGGSGYT; j_gene: TRBJ1-2; v_gene: TRBV25-1
CDR3aa: ASSLGSGVGGELF; j_gene: TRBJ2-2; v_gene: TRBV27
CDR3aa: ASSYSRETQY; j_gene: TRBJ2-5; v_gene: TRBV6-6
CDR3aa: ASSLGGGEQY; j_gene: TRBJ2-7; v_gene: TRBV5-5
CDR3aa: ATRDSMNTEAF; j_gene: TRBJ1-1; v_gene: TRBV10-3
CDR3aa: ASSLSRGERTGELF; j_gene: TRBJ2-2; v_gene: TRBV28
CDR3aa: AWTRDSGTEAF; j_gene: TRBJ1-1; v_gene: TRBV30
CDR3aa: ASRGQGSTEAF; j_gene: TRBJ1-1; v_gene: TRBV19
CDR3aa: ASSFNTSPNTEAF; j_gene: TRBJ1-1; v_gene: TRBV5-4
CDR3aa: AIGRGANEKLF; j_gene: TRBJ1-4; v_gene: TRBV10-3
CDR3aa: ASSSQTGLRDTQY; j_gene: TRBJ2-3; v_gene: TRBV5-6
CDR3aa: ATRHVGGNTEAF; j_gene: TRBJ1-1; v_gene: TRBV15
CDR3aa: ASSPTGNTEAF; j_gene: TRBJ1-1; v_gene: TRBV7-3